This T cell receptor beta chain was sequenced in a study of blood T cells in healthy people across ages. On this clonotype itself: The antigen remains undetermined.

Isolated per sample were at least 7 million PBMCs. Study-wide findings and caveats: Both naive CD4+ cell counts and diversity were greater in long-lived donors than in aged donors. Roughly linear age-related decline in beta diversity appeared, significant by age approximately 43.

Germline CDR1 is SNHLY and CDR2 is FYNNEI. The CDR3 is 15 residues long. Trimming cost V 10 bases and J 0 bases, with 15 bases left between them. The use of a sample-barcoded 5' primer and a J-beta primer mix characterized a second PCR of 7 to 11 cycles. CDR3-containing paired-end reads numbered at least 2.5 million in each sample. TCRdb ran MiXCR on the 5' RACE reads and lists one entry per CDR3 protein. Of about 1.5 million distinct CDR3 sequences detected, 42% appear once; the ten largest clones hold less than 8%. V is TRBV2 and J is TRBJ2-2; TRBD2 is a possible D gene (6 bases). The receptor was isolated from a woman younger than 30 in good health. The sequencing sample was made of blood. This CDR3 is CATTVWEANTGELFF. The CDR3 bases are TGTGCCACAACCGTGTGGGAGGCGAACACCGGGGAGCTGTTTTTT.